This T cell receptor (beta chain) was captured in a study of cytomegalovirus exposure and HLA in healthy donors. Findings and caveats of the study: It emerged from a later analysis that several of the most significant clusters appeared to be linked to common viral pathogens.

This CDR3 has 14 amino acids. The V gene end was trimmed by 7 bases and the J gene end by 5 bases; junction bases not matched to a gene: 7. Germline V lookup: CDR1 SEHNR, CDR2 FQNEAQ (reference sequence). Primers for the PCR totalled 60 Vbeta and 13 Jbeta. Assay used: immunoSEQ multiplex PCR; TCRdb lists only in-frame clones, some missing. The table includes around 99,000 clones, over 60% detected once. Regarding this clone: The antigen is not known.

The sample was PBMCs. V is TRBV7-9 and J is TRBJ2-7, with 11 bases identical to TRBD1. The receptor was derived from a male donor in good health and CMV-seronegative. The CDR3 sequence is CASNFGTGGHEQYF. CDR3 sequence (DNA): TGTGCCAGCAATTTCGGGACAGGGGGGCACGAGCAGTACTTC.